This record concerns one T cell receptor beta chain sequence. Antigen specificity is unknown. The sample originates from a study of graft-versus-host responses after intestinal transplantation. The data were produced by immunoSEQ multiplex PCR, yet TCRdb's version contains in-frame clones alone and is incomplete. The sample consists of approximately 86,000 clones, 92% of them appearing once. Germline CDR1 is LGHNA and CDR2 is YSLEER. Trimming pared 1 base from V and 6 bases from J, leaving 10 bases between. CDR3 length equals 13 residues. The receptor's source is a human donor who was the organ donor for an intestinal transplant. Sequenced here: unstimulated CD8+ T cells sorted from spleen or lymph node cells, sampled before transplant. V and J are TRBV4-3 and TRBJ2-7; TRBD2 might be the D (5 bases). The CDR3 nucleotides read TGCGCCAGCAGCCAAGCTCGGGAAAGCGAGCAGTACTTC. Translating it yields CASSQARESEQYF.